A single sample gave rise to the 23 T cell receptor beta chains below, sequenced in a study of blood T cell repertoires in COVID-19. Only in-frame clones appear in the TCRdb table, and some are missing; sequencing was by immunoSEQ multiplex PCR. The sample records approximately 150,000 clones, 85% to 90% being singletons. Input material: peripheral blood. The receptors shown here come from a woman aged 55-69 years with acute or convalescent COVID-19.

There are a few counts of this clone. The chain links TRBV27 to TRBJ1-2; D perhaps matches TRBD1 (6 bases). CDR1 and CDR2 (germline): MNHEY, SMNVEV (reference sequence). Trimming took off 2 bases at V and 0 bases at J, with 19 bases between the two ends. This CDR3 contains 18 residues. CDR3: CASSLISERGGPNYGYTF. CDR3 nucleotides: TGTGCCAGCAGTTTAATATCGGAAAGAGGGGGTCCTAACTATGGCTACACCTTC.

This clone has at least ten counts. The chain joins TRBV6-1 to TRBJ2-2; possibly TRBD1 for D (5 bases). V lost 2 bases, J lost 5 bases, and 12 bases lay in between. From germline, CDR1 is MNHNS and CDR2 SASEGT. The CDR3 contains 15 residues. The CDR3 region has the DNA TGTGCCAGCAGTGAACAGGGTTACGGGACCGGGGAGCTGTTTTTT. Protein sequence: CASSEQGYGTGELFF.

The chain is built from TRBV19 and TRBJ2-1; 12 positions match TRBD2. Germline values: CDR1 LNHDA, CDR2 SQIVND (reference sequence). The CDR3 has 18 residues. Trimming removed 6 bases from V and 0 bases from J; junction bases left unmatched: 9. The DNA of the CDR3 is TGTGCCAGTAGAGTGACTAGCGGGGGCCTCAGCTCCTACAATGAGCAGTTCTTC. Residues: CASRVTSGGLSSYNEQFF. The complete variable domain, with remaining parts taken from reference TRBV19 and TRBJ2-1, reads DGGITQSPKYLFRKEGQNVTLSCEQNLNHDAMYWYRQDPGQGLRLIYYSQIVNDFQKGDIAEGYSVSREKKESFPLTVTSAQKNPTAFYLCASRVTSGGLSSYNEQFFGPGTRLTVL.

This clone was observed a single time. The chain links TRBV4-1 to TRBJ2-1, with D possibly TRBD1 on 6 matching bases. This CDR3 spans 17 amino acids. CDR1 and CDR2 (germline): MGHRA, YSYEKL. With 1 base removed from V and 4 bases from J, the gap between germline ends came to 17 bases. The CDR3 bases are TGCGCCAGCAGCCAAGGTTCCGCAGGGGTTGGATACAATGAGCAGTTCTTC. This gives the protein CASSQGSAGVGYNEQFF.

The V and J genes are TRBV28 and TRBJ2-1; TRBD2 aligns across 7 bases. Germline loops: CDR1 MDHEN, CDR2 SYDVKM. CDR3 size: 18 residues. After removal of 4 bases from V and 1 base from J, the junction contained 13 bases not matched to a gene. The CDR3 region is CASSWPSSKRGSYNEQFF. The CDR3 DNA sequence: TGTGCCAGCAGTTGGCCCTCGTCTAAGCGGGGTTCCTACAATGAGCAGTTCTTC.

The chain recombines TRBV28 with TRBJ1-2; TRBD1 is a possible D gene (5 bases). The germline V and J ends were trimmed by 5 bases and 7 bases, with 17 bases remaining between them. The CDR3 is 14 residues long. From germline, CDR1 is MDHEN and CDR2 SYDVKM. CDR3 DNA sequence: TGTGCCAGCAGTCTTCCTCAGGGCTCCTCTGGCTACACCTTC. It specifies CASSLPQGSSGYTF.

The chain is built from TRBV19 and TRBJ2-5; possibly TRBD1 for D (6 bases). V shed 2 bases and J shed 3 bases, with 16 bases lying between them. There are 16 residues in the CDR3. In germline, CDR1 is LNHDA, CDR2 SQIVND (reference sequence). The CDR3: CASSISPTGPEETQYF. The CDR3 DNA reads TGTGCCAGTAGTATATCTCCAACAGGGCCCGAAGAGACCCAGTACTTC.

Only a few counts were recorded for this clone. The chain is built from TRBV7-2 and TRBJ1-2, with 7 positions matching TRBD1. Unmatched junction bases numbered 2, after V lost 5 bases and J lost 2 bases. CDR1 SGHTA and CDR2 FQGNSA come from the germline V gene. The CDR3 length is 13 residues. The CDR3 reads CASSTDRNYGYTF. In nucleotides, the CDR3 is TGTGCCAGCAGCACGGACAGGAACTATGGCTACACCTTC. Looking up the rest from reference TRBV7-2 and TRBJ1-2 gives the full variable domain: GAGVSQSPSNKVTEKGKDVELRCDPISGHTALYWYRQSLGQGLEFLIYFQGNSAPDKSGLPSDRFSAERTGGSVSTLTIQRTQQEDSAVYLCASSTDRNYGYTFGSGTRLTVV.

The V call is TRBV12-3 or TRBV12-4, the J call TRBJ1-1; 9 bases align to TRBD1. The V gene end was trimmed by 9 bases and the J gene end by 8 bases; junction bases not matched to a gene: 10. The CDR3 is 13 residues long. The CDR3 DNA follows: TGTGCCAGTGCCCGGACAGGGGCTCGGGAAGCTTTCTTT. This sequence encodes CASARTGAREAFF.

J is TRBJ1-4 and V is TRBV9, with D unresolved. The CDR3 sequence is 16 residues long. The V end lost 0 bases, the J end lost 3 bases, and 12 bases lay between the germline ends. Per germline, CDR1 SGDLS and CDR2 YYNGEE. The CDR3 bases are TGTGCCAGCAGCGTAGCTCCGTTGAGGCCTAATGAAAAACTGTTTTTT. Protein sequence: CASSVAPLRPNEKLFF.

The CDR3 DNA follows: TGTGCCAGCAGTTTCCGAGGGCAGGGGAGAGGGGGCACAGATACGCAGTATTTT. Protein product: CASSFRGQGRGGTDTQYF. The chain uses TRBV27 and TRBJ2-3; D may be TRBD1 (6 bases). This CDR3 spans 18 amino acids. CDR1 and CDR2 (germline): MNHEY, SMNVEV (reference sequence). Trimming left V 3 bases short and J 1 base short, with 20 bases between.

With regard to this clone: A read error may account for a junction end that differs from germline. This sequence joins TRBV2 and TRBJ2-5, with D possibly matching TRBD2 (6 bases). The CDR3 length is 15 residues. Germline values: CDR1 SNHLY, CDR2 FYNNEI. This chain's CDR3 is CASSQVGLHQGTQYF. The CDR3 coding sequence is TGTGCCAGCAGCCAGGTGGGACTTCACCAAGGGACCCAGTACTTC.

Here the CDR3 DNA reads TGTGCCAGCAGCGTAGGGCAGGCCAACGAGCAGTACTTC. Translated, it gives CASSVGQANEQYF. The chain is built from TRBV9 and TRBJ2-7, with D unresolved. The CDR3 runs to 13 residues. Trimming took 0 bases from V and 5 from J, leaving 9 bases between them. The germline gives CDR1 SGDLS, CDR2 YYNGEE.

The chain combines TRBV19 with TRBJ2-3; 10 positions agree with TRBD2. Germline CDR1 LNHDA, CDR2 SQIVND (reference sequence). J was trimmed by 7 bases and V by 5 bases; bases with no gene match: 6. The CDR3 totals 14 residues. DNA of the CDR3: TGTGCCAGTAGTCAGCGGGGGGGCCCAAATACGCAGTATTTT. Protein sequence: CASSQRGGPNTQYF. The variable domain in full, with the rest retrieved from reference TRBV19 and TRBJ2-3, is DGGITQSPKYLFRKEGQNVTLSCEQNLNHDAMYWYRQDPGQGLRLIYYSQIVNDFQKGDIAEGYSVSREKKESFPLTVTSAQKNPTAFYLCASSQRGGPNTQYFGPGTRLTVL.

This clone was counted only a few times. This rearrangement joins TRBV28 to TRBJ2-7, with 9 nucleotides matching TRBD1. The CDR3 length is 21 residues. Trimming removed 1 base from V and 1 base from J; junction bases left unmatched: 20. Germline V gene lookup returns CDR1 MDHEN and CDR2 SYDVKM. CDR3 amino acids: CASSLSGLIPWTGTGSYEQYF. CDR3 bases: TGTGCCAGCAGTTTATCGGGCCTTATACCTTGGACCGGGACAGGGTCCTACGAGCAGTACTTC.

CDR3 protein: CASNGGWETQYF. DNA of the CDR3: TGTGCCAGCAACGGGGGGTGGGAGACCCAGTACTTC. V and J are TRBV2 and TRBJ2-5; 7 bases are a match to TRBD2. This CDR3 is built from 12 residues. With 7 bases clipped from V and 5 bases from J, the junction kept 4 bases outside the gene matches. Germline loops: CDR1 SNHLY, CDR2 FYNNEI.

The chain has TRBV20-1 and TRBJ2-2; TRBD1 aligns across 9 bases. CDR3 length: 11 residues. In germline, CDR1 is DFQATT, CDR2 SNEGSKA (reference sequence). V lost 6 bases, J lost 13 bases, and 6 bases stayed unmatched. This chain's CDR3 is CSATGTGRLFF. For the CDR3, the DNA is TGCAGTGCGACCGGGACAGGGAGGCTGTTTTTT.

The chain links TRBV19 to TRBJ2-3; 12 positions match TRBD2. The ends lost 8 bases at V and 3 bases at J; junction bases unmatched: 9. This CDR3 spans 16 amino acids. Germline CDR1 LNHDA, CDR2 SQIVND (reference sequence). The CDR3 DNA sequence: TGTGCCAGTGCGGGCTCTAGCGGGGGGGCAACAGATACGCAGTATTTT. It is translated as CASAGSSGGATDTQYF.

This clone was seen only a few times. The chain has TRBV30 and TRBJ1-5, with a weak D call TRBD1 (5 bases). The CDR3 has 13 amino acids. The V and J ends lost 3 bases and 6 bases respectively, with 12 bases between them. Germline V CDR1 and CDR2: GTSNPN, SVGIG (reference sequence). CDR3 residues: CAWSRVRSQPQHF. The CDR3, as DNA: TGTGCCTGGAGCAGGGTACGGAGTCAGCCCCAGCATTTT.

The chain joins TRBV4-3 to TRBJ2-3, with 7 positions matching TRBD2. This CDR3 spans 14 amino acids. Unmatched junction bases numbered 3, after V lost 1 base and J lost 5 bases. CDR1 LGHNA and CDR2 YSLEER come from the germline V gene. The CDR3 loop reads CASSQVPSGDTQYF. CDR3 coding DNA: TGCGCCAGCAGCCAAGTACCTAGCGGAGATACGCAGTATTTT.

V gene TRBV27 combines with J gene TRBJ1-1; possibly TRBD1 for D (6 bases). The V end lost 6 bases, the J end lost 8 bases, and 16 bases lay between the germline ends. The V gene's germline CDR1 is MNHEY and CDR2 SMNVEV (reference sequence). The CDR3 has 13 amino acids. The CDR3 loop is CASSLAFDREAFF. The DNA of the CDR3 is TGTGCCAGCAGCCTTGCCTTCGACAGGGAAGCTTTCTTT.

The V gene is TRBV28, the J gene TRBJ2-5; weak D call: TRBD2 (6 bases). Trimming left V 8 bases short and J 2 bases short, with 18 bases between. CDR1 is MDHEN, CDR2 SYDVKM, per germline. This CDR3 comprises 15 residues. CDR3 sequence: CASRPTGEIQETQYF. CDR3 DNA sequence: TGTGCCAGCCGGCCGACGGGGGAGATTCAAGAGACCCAGTACTTC.

CDR3 sequence reads: CAWSAGTEFFF. CDR3 sequence (DNA): TGTGCCTGGAGTGCCGGGACAGAATTCTTCTTC. The chain recombines TRBV30 with TRBJ2-1; 7 positions match TRBD1. V trimming: 1 base; J trimming: 16 bases; junction bases outside the gene matches: 7. The CDR3 is 11 residues long. Germline V gene data show CDR1 as GTSNPN and CDR2 as SVGIG (reference sequence). Full variable domain (rest looked up from reference TRBV30 and TRBJ2-1): SQTIHQWPATLVQPVGSPLSLECTVEGTSNPNLYWYRQAAGRGLQLLFYSVGIGQISSEVPQNLSASRPQDRQFILSSKKLLLSDSGFYLCAWSAGTEFFFGPGTRLTVL.